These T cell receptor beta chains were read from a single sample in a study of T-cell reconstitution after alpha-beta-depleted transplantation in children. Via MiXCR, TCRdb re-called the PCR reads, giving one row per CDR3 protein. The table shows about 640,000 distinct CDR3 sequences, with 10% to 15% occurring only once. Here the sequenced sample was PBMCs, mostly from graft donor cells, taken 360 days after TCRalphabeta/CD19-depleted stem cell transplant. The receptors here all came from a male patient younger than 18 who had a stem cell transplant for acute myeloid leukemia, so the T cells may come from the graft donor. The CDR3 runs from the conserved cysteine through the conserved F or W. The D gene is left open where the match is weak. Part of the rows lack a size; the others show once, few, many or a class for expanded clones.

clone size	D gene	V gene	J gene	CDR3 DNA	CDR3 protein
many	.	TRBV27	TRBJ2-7	TGTGCCAGCAGCCCCCGTGTTAGCGGCTACGAGCAGTACTTC	CASSPRVSGYEQYF
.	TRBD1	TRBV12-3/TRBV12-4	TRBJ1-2	TGTGCCAGCAGTCGGACAGGGGTAAATGGCTACACCTTC	CASSRTGVNGYTF
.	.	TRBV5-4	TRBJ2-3	TGTGCCAGCAGCCTGGGGCCGACTAGCACAGATACGCAGTATTTT	CASSLGPTSTDTQYF
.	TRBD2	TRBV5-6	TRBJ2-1	TGTGCCAGCAGCCCCCCCCTAGCGATCGCGGGAGGAGCGCGTGAGCAGTTCTTC	CASSPPLAIAGGAREQFF
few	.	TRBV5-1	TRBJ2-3	TGCGCCAGCAGCTTAGAGGGGAGCACAGATACGCAGTATTTT	CASSLEGSTDTQYF
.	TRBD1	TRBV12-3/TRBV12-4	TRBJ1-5	TGTGCCAGCAGTACCGGGACAGGCGGGCAGCCCCAGCATTTT	CASSTGTGGQPQHF
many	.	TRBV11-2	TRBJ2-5	TGTGCCAGCAGCTTAGTTACAGGCCTAGAGACCCAGTACTTC	CASSLVTGLETQYF
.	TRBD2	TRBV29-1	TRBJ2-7	TGCAGCGTTGAACTTACTAGCGGGGACTACGAGCAGTACTTC	CSVELTSGDYEQYF
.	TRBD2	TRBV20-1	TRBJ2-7	TGCAGTGCTACAGGCTTGACTAGCGGGATATACGAGCAGTACTTC	CSATGLTSGIYEQYF
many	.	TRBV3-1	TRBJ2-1	TGTGCCAGCAGCCAACCCAGGAGGGCGCAGTTCTTC	CASSQPRRAQFF
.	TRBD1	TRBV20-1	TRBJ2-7	TGCAGTGCTTCAATTGACAGGGGATTCTACGAGCAGTACTTC	CSASIDRGFYEQYF
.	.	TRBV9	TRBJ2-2	TGTGCCAGCAGCGTAGAGGTCGTCGGGGGGCGAGGGACCGGGGAGCTGTTTTTT	CASSVEVVGGRGTGELFF
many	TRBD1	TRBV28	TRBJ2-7	TGTGCCACCATACACAGGGGCGCAGATTACGAGCAGTACTTC	CATIHRGADYEQYF
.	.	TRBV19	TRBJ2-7	TGTGCCAGTAGTATAAGGTCAGGGCAGAACTACGAGCAGTACTTC	CASSIRSGQNYEQYF
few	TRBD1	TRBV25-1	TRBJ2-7	TGTGCCAGCAGTGAATGGGGGATGGCAGGGGGCTACGAGCAGTACTTC	CASSEWGMAGGYEQYF
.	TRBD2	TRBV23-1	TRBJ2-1	TGCGCCAGCAGTCAATCTGGAACCGGGACTAGCGGCAACAATGAGCAGTTCTTC	CASSQSGTGTSGNNEQFF
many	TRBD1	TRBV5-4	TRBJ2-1	TGTGCCAGCAGCTCAGGGACAGTAGCTTACAATGAGCAGTTCTTC	CASSSGTVAYNEQFF
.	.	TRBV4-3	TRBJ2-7	TGCGCCAGCAGCCTCCGAGCGGGCTCGGGCGAGCAGTACTTC	CASSLRAGSGEQYF
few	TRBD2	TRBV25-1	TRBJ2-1	TGTGCCAGCATACTAGCGGGAGGAAATGAGCAGTTCTTC	CASILAGGNEQFF
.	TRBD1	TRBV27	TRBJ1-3	TGTGCCAGCAGTCCTCGGACAGGGGGATTCAACCCCACCTCTGGAAACACCATATATTTT	CASSPRTGGFNPTSGNTIYF
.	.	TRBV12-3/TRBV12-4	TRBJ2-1	TGTGCCAGCAGGATGGGGTCCAATGAGCAGTTCTTC	CASRMGSNEQFF
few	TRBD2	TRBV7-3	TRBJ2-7	TGTGCCAGCAGCTTAACTTGGGGGGGCGAGCAGTACTTC	CASSLTWGGEQYF
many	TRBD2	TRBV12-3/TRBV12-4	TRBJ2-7	TGTGCCAGCACCCTTAGCGGGCTCTACGAGCAGTACTTC	CASTLSGLYEQYF
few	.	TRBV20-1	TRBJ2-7	TGCAGTGCTAGAGATCCCTTGAGACAGCGGAGCATCGAGAACTACTTC	CSARDPLRQRSIENYF
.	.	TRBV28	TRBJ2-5	TGTGCCAGCAGTTTTCGGGGCAGCGCACGAGAGACCCAGTACTTC	CASSFRGSARETQYF
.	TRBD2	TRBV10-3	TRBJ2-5	TGTGCCCTCTCACGTAGCGGGACTGCGGGAGAGACCCAGTACTTC	CALSRSGTAGETQYF
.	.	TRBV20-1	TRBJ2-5	TGCAGGGCGTGGGGGGAGACCCAGTACTTC	CRAWGETQYF
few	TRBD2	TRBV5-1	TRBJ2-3	TGCGCCAGCAGCTTGGCGGGACTAGCGGGCCAGGGCACAGATACGCAGTATTTT	CASSLAGLAGQGTDTQYF
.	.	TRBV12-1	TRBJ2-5	TGTGCCAGCAGCCCCGAAGGTCAACTGTTGTACCAAGAGACCCAGTACTTC	CASSPEGQLLYQETQYF
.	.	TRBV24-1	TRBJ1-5	TGTGCCACGCGGGCGGGGGGGAATCAGCCCCAGCATTTT	CATRAGGNQPQHF
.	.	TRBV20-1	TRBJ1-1	TGCAGTGCCCGGGGACACATGAACACTGAAGCTTTCTTT	CSARGHMNTEAFF
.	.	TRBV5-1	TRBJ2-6	TGCGCCAGCAGCTTGGGTCAGGGACCGGGTGGGGCCAACGTCCTGACTTTC	CASSLGQGPGGANVLTF
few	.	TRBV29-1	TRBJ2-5	TGCAGCGAAACGGGCCAGGGCCAAGAGACCCAGTACTTC	CSETGQGQETQYF
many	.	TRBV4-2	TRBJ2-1	TGTGCCAGCAGCCAAGATTCCCGGCCCGACAATGAGCAGTTCTTC	CASSQDSRPDNEQFF
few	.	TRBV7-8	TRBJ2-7	TGTGCCAGCAGCTTAGCGCTTTCGGGAACCACATACGAGCAGTACTTC	CASSLALSGTTYEQYF